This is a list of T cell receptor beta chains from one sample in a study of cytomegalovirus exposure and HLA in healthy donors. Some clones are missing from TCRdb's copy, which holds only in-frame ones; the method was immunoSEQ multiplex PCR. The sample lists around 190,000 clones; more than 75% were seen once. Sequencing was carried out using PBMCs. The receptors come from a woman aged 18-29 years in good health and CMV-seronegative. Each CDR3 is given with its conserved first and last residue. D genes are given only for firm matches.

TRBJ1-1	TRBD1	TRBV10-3	CATAGGTEAFF	TGTGCCACCGCAGGGGGCACTGAAGCTTTCTTT
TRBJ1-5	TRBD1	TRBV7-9	CASSLDADRGNQPQHF	TGTGCCAGCAGCTTAGACGCCGACAGGGGGAATCAGCCCCAGCATTTT
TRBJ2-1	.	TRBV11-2	CASSLEGRVEQFF	TGTGCCAGCAGCTTAGAGGGCAGGGTCGAGCAGTTCTTC
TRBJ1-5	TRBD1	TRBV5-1	CASSPTGQGISNQPQHF	TGCGCCAGCAGCCCAACGGGACAGGGGATTAGCAATCAGCCCCAGCATTTT
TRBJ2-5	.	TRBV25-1	CASSEFGRGQETQYF	TGTGCCAGCAGTGAATTTGGCAGGGGTCAAGAGACCCAGTACTTC
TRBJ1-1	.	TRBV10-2	CASSEIAGGTEAFF	TGCGCCAGCAGTGAGATTGCAGGTGGGACTGAAGCTTTCTTT
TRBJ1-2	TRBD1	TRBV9	CASSVEGQGIDGYTF	TGTGCCAGCAGCGTAGAAGGACAGGGTATCGATGGCTACACCTTC
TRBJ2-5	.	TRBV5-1	CASSWDGSGETQYF	TGCGCCAGCAGCTGGGACGGGAGTGGAGAGACCCAGTACTTC
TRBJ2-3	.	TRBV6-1	CASSEDGGLGQYF	TGTGCCAGCAGTGAAGATGGGGGCTTGGGGCAGTATTTT
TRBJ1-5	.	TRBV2	CASSVRVGVRQPQHF	TGTGCCAGCAGTGTTCGGGTCGGAGTAAGGCAGCCCCAGCATTTT
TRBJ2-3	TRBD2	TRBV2	CASSRGGRTDTQYF	TGTGCCAGCAGTAGGGGCGGGAGAACAGATACGCAGTATTTT
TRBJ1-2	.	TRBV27	CASSSGNPYGYTF	TGTGCCAGCAGTTCGGGGAATCCCTATGGCTACACCTTC
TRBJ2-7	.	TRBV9	CASSPEGYEQYF	TGTGCCAGCAGCCCAGAGGGCTACGAGCAGTACTTC
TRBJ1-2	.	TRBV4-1	CASSQTQGGAPNYGYTF	TGCGCCAGCAGCCAGACTCAGGGAGGAGCCCCTAACTATGGCTACACCTTC
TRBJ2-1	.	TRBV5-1	CASSLARTRAYNEQFF	TGCGCCAGCAGCTTGGCCAGGACAAGGGCCTACAATGAGCAGTTCTTC
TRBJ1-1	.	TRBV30	CAWSTGIAEAFF	TGTGCCTGGAGTACAGGGATTGCTGAAGCTTTCTTT
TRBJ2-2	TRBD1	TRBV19	CASSIDRAPGELFF	TGTGCCAGTAGTATCGACAGGGCCCCCGGGGAGCTGTTTTTT
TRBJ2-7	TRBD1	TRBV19	CASRDGQGAVHEQYF	TGTGCCAGTAGGGACGGACAGGGGGCAGTCCACGAGCAGTACTTC
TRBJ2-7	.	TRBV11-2	CASSPSKPYEQYF	TGTGCCAGCAGCCCGTCTAAGCCATACGAGCAGTACTTC
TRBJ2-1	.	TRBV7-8	CASSLSEIGALNEQFF	TGTGCCAGCAGCTTATCAGAGATAGGGGCCCTCAATGAGCAGTTCTTC
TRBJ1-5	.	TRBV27	CASRGSGTLNQPQHF	TGTGCCAGCAGAGGGTCGGGGACACTTAATCAGCCCCAGCATTTT
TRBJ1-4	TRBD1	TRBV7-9	CASSLTGQTGEKLFF	TGTGCCAGCAGCTTAACGGGACAGACGGGTGAAAAACTGTTTTTT
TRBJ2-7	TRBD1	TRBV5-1	CASRGGQGPYEQYF	TGCGCCAGCAGGGGAGGACAGGGGCCCTACGAGCAGTACTTC
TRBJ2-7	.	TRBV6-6	CASSYSGGHEQYF	TGTGCCAGCAGTTACTCGGGAGGCCACGAGCAGTACTTC